The rows below give T cell receptor beta chains drawn from one sample of a study of blood T cell repertoires in COVID-19. Sequencing used immunoSEQ multiplex PCR; TCRdb keeps in-frame clones, though not all of them. The sample records roughly 200,000 clones, around 79% being singletons. Sample: peripheral blood. All receptors come from a man aged 45-65 years who had recovered from COVID-19. Each CDR3 is given with its conserved first and last residue. Each record gives: J gene, D gene, clone size, V gene, CDR3 protein, CDR3 DNA. A D gene is named only where the DNA matches it firmly. Clone sizes are given selectively: once, few, many, or a class where the clone is expanded.

J: TRBJ2-5; D: TRBD2; size: -; V: TRBV30; CDR3: CAWSPLAGGRETQYF; DNA: TGTGCCTGGAGTCCCTTAGCGGGAGGGCGGGAGACCCAGTACTTC
J: TRBJ1-6; D: -; size: -; V: TRBV19; CDR3: CASSIRQANSPLHF; DNA: TGTGCCAGTAGTATTCGCCAGGCTAATTCACCCCTCCACTTT
J: TRBJ2-1; D: -; size: -; V: TRBV6-4; CDR3: CASSDSGGSSYNEQFF; DNA: TGTGCCAGCAGTGACTCTGGGGGGAGCTCCTACAATGAGCAGTTCTTC
J: TRBJ2-1; D: TRBD2; size: -; V: TRBV7-2; CDR3: CASSLNSGNAGEQFF; DNA: TGTGCCAGCAGCTTAAATAGCGGGAACGCTGGTGAGCAGTTCTTC
J: TRBJ1-1; D: -; size: few; V: TRBV7-2; CDR3: CASSFVRTEAFF; DNA: TGTGCCAGCAGCTTTGTGCGGACTGAAGCTTTCTTT
J: TRBJ2-3; D: TRBD2; size: -; V: TRBV5-1; CDR3: CASSLVRGTGTSGASTDTQYF; DNA: TGCGCCAGCAGCTTGGTTAGGGGAACCGGGACTAGCGGTGCTAGCACAGATACGCAGTATTTT
J: TRBJ1-5; D: TRBD1; size: -; V: TRBV7-9; CDR3: CASSFGTGYDRPNQPQHF; DNA: TGTGCCAGCAGCTTCGGGACAGGCTATGATCGGCCTAATCAGCCCCAGCATTTT
J: TRBJ2-3; D: -; size: -; V: TRBV10-2; CDR3: CASSEQVADTQYF; DNA: TGCGCCAGCAGTGAACAAGTGGCAGATACGCAGTATTTT
J: TRBJ1-4; D: -; size: -; V: TRBV5-1; CDR3: CASSLGTGSTNEKLFF; DNA: TGCGCCAGCAGCTTGGGAACAGGATCTACTAATGAAAAACTGTTTTTT
J: TRBJ1-2; D: -; size: once; V: TRBV28; CDR3: CASSLQGYGYTF; DNA: TGTGCCAGCAGTTTACAGGGGTATGGCTACACCTTC
J: TRBJ2-5; D: -; size: -; V: TRBV7-9; CDR3: CASSLGQGTQETQYF; DNA: TGTGCCAGCAGCTTAGGGCAGGGGACACAAGAGACCCAGTACTTC
J: TRBJ1-2; D: -; size: -; V: TRBV14; CDR3: CASSQPGHLFEFYTF; DNA: TGTGCCAGCAGCCAACCGGGACACCTCTTTGAATTCTACACCTTC
J: TRBJ1-5; D: -; size: -; V: TRBV28; CDR3: CASSWGRHQPQHF; DNA: TGTGCCAGCAGCTGGGGGCGTCATCAGCCCCAGCATTTT
J: TRBJ2-7; D: -; size: -; V: TRBV19; CDR3: CASKASGATYEQYF; DNA: TGTGCCAGTAAAGCGAGCGGAGCTACCTACGAGCAGTACTTC
J: TRBJ2-7; D: TRBD2; size: few; V: TRBV10-3; CDR3: CAISVLAGDSYEQYF; DNA: TGTGCCATCAGTGTTCTAGCGGGAGACTCCTACGAGCAGTACTTC
J: TRBJ2-2; D: TRBD2; size: -; V: TRBV3-1/TRBV3-2; CDR3: CASSLRLAGEVGELFF; DNA: TGTGCCAGCAGCCTTCGACTAGCGGGAGAGGTCGGGGAGCTGTTTTTT
J: TRBJ2-2; D: -; size: -; V: TRBV11-3; CDR3: CASSLGQGNTGELFF; DNA: TGTGCCAGCAGCTTAGGTCAGGGGAACACCGGGGAGCTGTTTTTT
J: TRBJ1-1; D: TRBD1; size: -; V: TRBV7-2; CDR3: CASRQGANTEAFF; DNA: TGTGCCAGCAGACAGGGGGCGAACACTGAAGCTTTCTTT
J: TRBJ2-3; D: -; size: -; V: TRBV7-2; CDR3: CASRPVAGDFPTQYF; DNA: TGTGCCAGCAGACCCGTGGCAGGGGATTTCCCCACGCAGTATTTT
J: TRBJ2-3; D: -; size: -; V: TRBV27; CDR3: CASSTDPADTQYF; DNA: TGTGCCAGCAGTACAGACCCCGCAGATACGCAGTATTTT
J: TRBJ2-7; D: -; size: -; V: TRBV28; CDR3: CASSTPKSASQGFPYEQYF; DNA: TGTGCCAGCAGTACCCCCAAAAGCGCATCCCAGGGATTTCCCTACGAGCAGTACTTC
J: TRBJ2-7; D: -; size: -; V: TRBV7-2; CDR3: CASRNAVTYEQYF; DNA: TGTGCCAGCCGAAACGCAGTCACCTACGAGCAGTACTTC
J: TRBJ2-6; D: -; size: -; V: TRBV27; CDR3: CASSPQSGANVLTF; DNA: TGTGCCAGCTCACCCCAGTCTGGGGCCAACGTCCTGACTTTC
J: TRBJ2-5; D: -; size: -; V: TRBV30; CDR3: CAGYRQQETQYF; DNA: TGTGCCGGTTACAGACAACAAGAGACCCAGTACTTC
J: TRBJ2-7; D: TRBD2; size: many; V: TRBV6-5; CDR3: CASDPGTSGSYEQYF; DNA: TGTGCCAGCGACCCCGGGACTAGCGGGTCCTACGAGCAGTACTTC
J: TRBJ2-5; D: -; size: -; V: TRBV11-2; CDR3: CASSLVSNEAQETQYF; DNA: TGTGCCAGCAGCTTAGTTTCGAATGAGGCTCAAGAGACCCAGTACTTC
J: TRBJ1-1; D: -; size: few; V: TRBV25-1; CDR3: CASRGGLTEAFF; DNA: TGTGCCAGCAGGGGGGGGTTGACTGAAGCTTTCTTT
J: TRBJ2-1; D: TRBD2; size: -; V: TRBV18; CDR3: CASSLGLAGALNSYNEQFF; DNA: TGTGCCAGCTCATTGGGACTAGCGGGAGCTCTCAACTCCTACAATGAGCAGTTCTTC
J: TRBJ2-2; D: TRBD2; size: -; V: TRBV9; CDR3: CASSPRLAEAPGELFF; DNA: TGTGCCAGCAGCCCCCGACTAGCGGAGGCGCCCGGGGAGCTGTTTTTT
J: TRBJ1-2; D: -; size: -; V: TRBV30; CDR3: CAWSREGVAGYTF; DNA: TGTGCCTGGAGTAGAGAGGGTGTCGCTGGCTACACCTTC
J: TRBJ2-7; D: TRBD2; size: once; V: TRBV6-5; CDR3: CASSSTSGRAREQYF; DNA: TGTGCCAGCAGCTCTACTAGCGGGAGGGCCCGCGAGCAGTACTTC
J: TRBJ2-3; D: TRBD2; size: -; V: TRBV6-1; CDR3: CASSEASGNARQDTQYF; DNA: TGTGCCAGCAGTGAAGCTAGCGGGAACGCCAGGCAAGATACGCAGTATTTT
J: TRBJ2-1; D: -; size: -; V: TRBV28; CDR3: CASSFFSGGPDEQFF; DNA: TGTGCCAGCAGTTTTTTTTCCGGAGGGCCGGATGAGCAGTTCTTC
J: TRBJ2-5; D: -; size: -; V: TRBV7-2; CDR3: CASSPHPGYQETQYF; DNA: TGTGCCAGCAGCCCACACCCCGGGTACCAAGAGACCCAGTACTTC
J: TRBJ2-3; D: -; size: -; V: TRBV3-1/TRBV3-2; CDR3: CASSPLPGSDTQYF; DNA: TGTGCCAGCAGCCCTCTGCCAGGGTCAGATACGCAGTATTTT
J: TRBJ2-3; D: TRBD2; size: few; V: TRBV10-3; CDR3: CAISGRGLAGGFASTDTQYF; DNA: TGTGCCATCAGTGGCCGCGGACTAGCGGGAGGGTTTGCTAGCACAGATACGCAGTATTTT
J: TRBJ1-4; D: -; size: -; V: TRBV28; CDR3: CASTRTGTLTKKLFF; DNA: TGTGCCAGCACGAGAACCGGGACATTGACTAAAAAACTGTTTTTT
J: TRBJ1-6; D: -; size: once; V: TRBV5-4; CDR3: CASSLRENSPLHF; DNA: TGTGCCAGCAGCCTGAGGGAAAATTCACCCCTCCACTTT
J: TRBJ1-4; D: -; size: -; V: TRBV6-5; CDR3: CASSYSRGWEKLFF; DNA: TGTGCCAGCAGTTACTCGCGCGGGTGGGAAAAACTGTTTTTT
J: TRBJ1-4; D: -; size: -; V: TRBV4-1; CDR3: CASSQEGGGEEKLFF; DNA: TGCGCCAGCAGCCAAGAAGGGGGTGGCGAAGAAAAACTGTTTTTT
J: TRBJ1-2; D: -; size: -; V: TRBV4-2; CDR3: CASSQDLAGVGGTYGYTF; DNA: TGTGCCAGCAGCCAAGATTTAGCAGGGGTCGGGGGGACCTATGGCTACACCTTC
J: TRBJ1-1; D: TRBD1; size: -; V: TRBV6-2/TRBV6-3; CDR3: CASSFNQGAVTEAFF; DNA: TGTGCCAGCAGTTTTAATCAGGGGGCTGTCACTGAAGCTTTCTTT
J: TRBJ1-2; D: TRBD1; size: -; V: TRBV4-3; CDR3: CASSQNPGGQAGYTF; DNA: TGCGCCAGCAGCCAAAACCCAGGGGGTCAGGCTGGCTACACCTTC
J: TRBJ2-7; D: -; size: once; V: TRBV4-2; CDR3: CASSQQGGPYEQYF; DNA: TGTGCCAGCAGCCAACAGGGAGGTCCCTACGAGCAGTACTTC
J: TRBJ1-5; D: TRBD1; size: few; V: TRBV7-2; CDR3: CASSDRVNQPQHF; DNA: TGTGCCAGTAGCGACAGGGTGAATCAGCCCCAGCATTTT
J: TRBJ2-7; D: TRBD1; size: -; V: TRBV9; CDR3: CASSPRTGGTTYEQYF; DNA: TGTGCCAGCAGCCCCCGGACAGGGGGGACTACCTACGAGCAGTACTTC
J: TRBJ1-1; D: -; size: -; V: TRBV4-1; CDR3: CASSLAENTEAFF; DNA: TGCGCCAGCAGCCTCGCAGAGAACACTGAAGCTTTCTTT
J: TRBJ2-7; D: TRBD2; size: -; V: TRBV27; CDR3: CASSLSLAGFYEQYF; DNA: TGTGCCAGCAGTTTATCGCTAGCGGGATTCTACGAGCAGTACTTC
J: TRBJ1-1; D: TRBD1; size: -; V: TRBV18; CDR3: CASSDAGTGNTEAFF; DNA: TGTGCCAGCTCAGATGCCGGGACAGGGAACACTGAAGCTTTCTTT
J: TRBJ2-7; D: -; size: -; V: TRBV19; CDR3: CASGTGGFEQYF; DNA: TGTGCCAGCGGAACTGGGGGCTTCGAGCAGTACTTC
J: TRBJ2-5; D: -; size: -; V: TRBV2; CDR3: CASSEGGETQYF; DNA: TGTGCCAGCAGTGAAGGCGGCGAGACCCAGTACTTC
J: TRBJ1-2; D: -; size: -; V: TRBV5-1; CDR3: CASSLAQDYGYTF; DNA: TGCGCCAGCAGCTTGGCTCAGGACTATGGCTACACCTTC
J: TRBJ2-5; D: TRBD2; size: -; V: TRBV9; CDR3: CASSALGRLAGIDGETQYF; DNA: TGTGCCAGCAGCGCTCTGGGAAGACTAGCGGGAATAGATGGAGAGACCCAGTACTTC